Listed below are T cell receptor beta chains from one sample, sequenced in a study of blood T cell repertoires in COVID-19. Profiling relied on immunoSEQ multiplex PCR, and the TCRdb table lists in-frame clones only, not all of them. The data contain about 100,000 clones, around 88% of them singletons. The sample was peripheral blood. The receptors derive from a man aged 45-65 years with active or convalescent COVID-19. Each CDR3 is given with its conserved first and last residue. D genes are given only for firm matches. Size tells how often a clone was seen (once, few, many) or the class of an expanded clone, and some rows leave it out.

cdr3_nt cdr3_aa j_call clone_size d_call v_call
TGTGCCAGCAGCGTAGGGTCAGTGGTTTTTTCCATTTACGAGCAGTACTTC CASSVGSVVFSIYEQYF TRBJ2-7 . . TRBV9
TGTGCCAGCAGCACTGGGAGAGGACCAAGCTCCTACAATGAGCAGTTCTTC CASSTGRGPSSYNEQFF TRBJ2-1 . . TRBV6-2/TRBV6-3
TGCAGCGTGAGGGGACACCGCGTCTATGGCTACACCTTC CSVRGHRVYGYTF TRBJ1-2 . . TRBV29-1
TGTGCCAGCACCCCCATCCACAGGCCCACCTTTTCTGGGGCCAACGTCCTGACTTTC CASTPIHRPTFSGANVLTF TRBJ2-6 . . TRBV11-3
TGTGCCAGCAGTTACTCGTCGGGACAGGGGATTCGGGACGAGCAGTACTTC CASSYSSGQGIRDEQYF TRBJ2-7 . TRBD1 TRBV6-7
TGTGCCATCAGTGGTCCCGTGTCCACAGATACGCAGTATTTT CAISGPVSTDTQYF TRBJ2-3 once . TRBV10-3
TGCGCCAGCAGCTTGCCCGGAGTCGAGCAGTACTTC CASSLPGVEQYF TRBJ2-7 . . TRBV5-1
TGTGCCAGTAGTATAGGAGAAGGCGGAGATACGCAGTATTTT CASSIGEGGDTQYF TRBJ2-3 . . TRBV19
TGCGCCAGCAGCACCGTCGGACACAGCTCTGGAAACACCATATATTTT CASSTVGHSSGNTIYF TRBJ1-3 . . TRBV5-1
TGTGCCAGCAGCCATCTAGCGGGAGCCGGTAATGAGCAGTTCTTC CASSHLAGAGNEQFF TRBJ2-1 once TRBD2 TRBV6-6
TGCGCCAGCAGTGAGGACAGAAGCTCCTATAATTCACCCCTCCACTTT CASSEDRSSYNSPLHF TRBJ1-6 . . TRBV10-2
TGTGCCAGCAGCCGTACCGGACAGGGGTCGCAGACCCAGTACTTC CASSRTGQGSQTQYF TRBJ2-5 . TRBD1 TRBV7-8
TGTGCCAGTCTAGGACAGGGCAATCAGCCCCAGCATTTT CASLGQGNQPQHF TRBJ1-5 . TRBD1 TRBV19
TGTGCCATCAGTGGCGGTCCAATATATGGCTACACCTTC CAISGGPIYGYTF TRBJ1-2 few . TRBV10-3
TGTGCCAGCAGTTTATCACAGGGGAACTATGGCTACACCTTC CASSLSQGNYGYTF TRBJ1-2 few TRBD1 TRBV27
TGTGCCAGCAGTTATACCAGCGGAACTTACGAGCAGTACTTC CASSYTSGTYEQYF TRBJ2-7 . . TRBV6-6
TGTGCCAGCAACCTACAGGCCACGAACACCGGGGAGCTGTTTTTT CASNLQATNTGELFF TRBJ2-2 few . TRBV7-2
TGTGCCAGCAGCCAACAGGGGATGACTGAAGCTTTCTTT CASSQQGMTEAFF TRBJ1-1 few TRBD1 TRBV2
TGTGCCAGCAGTTTTACAGGGCAATCCTCCTACGAGCAGTACTTC CASSFTGQSSYEQYF TRBJ2-7 once . TRBV27
TGTGCCAGCAGTTTACACCAAGCTACGGACATCATAGCCAAAAACATTCAGTACTTC CASSLHQATDIIAKNIQYF TRBJ2-4 . . TRBV28
TGCGCCAGCAGCTTGGGTAGCGGACACCAAGAGACCCAGTACTTC CASSLGSGHQETQYF TRBJ2-5 . . TRBV5-1
TGTGCCAGCAGCCCACCGGGACTCGCTAGTATCACAGATACGCAGTATTTT CASSPPGLASITDTQYF TRBJ2-3 . . TRBV9
TGCGCCAGCAGCTTGGAAAGGGGGAGGGATTTTGGGAATGAGCAGTTCTTC CASSLERGRDFGNEQFF TRBJ2-1 few . TRBV5-1
TGTGCCTTGTCCCCAGGGGGCGGTTCCGAGCAGTACTTC CALSPGGGSEQYF TRBJ2-7 . TRBD1 TRBV30
TGTGCCAGCAGTTTATCGGGCCCGGTCGAGCCCCAGCATTTT CASSLSGPVEPQHF TRBJ1-5 . . TRBV27
TGTGCCAGCAGCACCTTATCTAGCTGGGACACTGCCCGCTCTATTCGGAATCAGCCCCAGCATTTT CASSTLSSWDTARSIRNQPQHF TRBJ1-5 . . TRBV28
TGTGCCAGCAGTCTCCAGGGGGAGAACACTGAAGCTTTCTTT CASSLQGENTEAFF TRBJ1-1 . TRBD1 TRBV28
TGCGCCAGCAGGGGACAGGGGACAGACACCGGGGAGCTGTTTTTT CASRGQGTDTGELFF TRBJ2-2 . TRBD1 TRBV4-1
TGCAGCGTGGGACAGGGTGCGGGGAATGGCTACACCTTC CSVGQGAGNGYTF TRBJ1-2 few TRBD1 TRBV29-1
TGTGCCAGCAGTTTTGCGGGATACCAACAGGGGGCTGATGGCTACACCTTC CASSFAGYQQGADGYTF TRBJ1-2 . TRBD1 TRBV28
TGTGCCAGCAGTTATGCAGGGGGCAGAGCGAACACTGAAGCTTTCTTT CASSYAGGRANTEAFF TRBJ1-1 . TRBD1 TRBV6-6
TGTGCCTGGAATTCCGGTAATGAAAAACTGTTTTTT CAWNSGNEKLFF TRBJ1-4 . . TRBV30
TGTGCCAGTAGCCCTATTCCGGGACAGACCCCAGGGGAGCTGTTTTTT CASSPIPGQTPGELFF TRBJ2-2 . TRBD1 TRBV19
TGTGCCAGCAGCGTAGGTACTAGCGGCTACGAGCAGTACTTC CASSVGTSGYEQYF TRBJ2-7 . TRBD2 TRBV9
TGCGCCAGCAGCTGGAGCGGGGGGAACAATGAGCAGTTCTTC CASSWSGGNNEQFF TRBJ2-1 . TRBD2 TRBV5-1
TGTGCCACCAGTGCAACAGGGGTAGGTTTGTCAGGCTACACCTTC CATSATGVGLSGYTF TRBJ1-2 . TRBD1 TRBV24-1
TGTGCCAGCTCACTACAGGGGGCGGCCGGGAGCACTGAAGCTTTCTTT CASSLQGAAGSTEAFF TRBJ1-1 . TRBD1 TRBV18
TGCAGCGTTGATTTTCCAGGGGCCCGAGCGAACTATGGCTACACCTTC CSVDFPGARANYGYTF TRBJ1-2 . . TRBV29-1
TGTGCCAGCCAGATGGCCAGCTCCTATAATTCACCCCTCCACTTT CASQMASSYNSPLHF TRBJ1-6 . . TRBV7-9
TGTGCCAGCAGCTTAGCTGGAGGGACTAGTAGATCGACCCAGTACTTC CASSLAGGTSRSTQYF TRBJ2-5 . TRBD2 TRBV7-2
TGTGCCAGCAGACTCGGAAGGCGGCCCGAATGGGACTATGGCTACACCTTC CASRLGRRPEWDYGYTF TRBJ1-2 . . TRBV2
TGTGCCAGCAGCTTATCAACAACGGGACATCGAAATTCACCCCTCCACTTT CASSLSTTGHRNSPLHF TRBJ1-6 . . TRBV11-2
TGCGCCAGCACCCTTGGGCCGAATCAGCCCCAGCATTTT CASTLGPNQPQHF TRBJ1-5 . . TRBV5-1
TGTGCCTCACTGACAGGGTGGATCTATGGCTACACCTTC CASLTGWIYGYTF TRBJ1-2 . TRBD1 TRBV30
TGTGCCAGCAGCCGACTTAGACTAGGGCAGACGGAAGATACGCAGTATTTT CASSRLRLGQTEDTQYF TRBJ2-3 . . TRBV28
TGTGCCAGCCTGGGACAGAATCAGCCCCAGCATTTT CASLGQNQPQHF TRBJ1-5 . TRBD1 TRBV28
TGCGCCAGCAGCCTCTCCACTAACCAAGAGACCCAGTACTTC CASSLSTNQETQYF TRBJ2-5 . . TRBV5-1
TGCGCCAGCAGCTACAGGGGGGGCGGTGAGCAGTTCTTC CASSYRGGGEQFF TRBJ2-1 . . TRBV5-1
TGTGCCAGAAGCTTGGACCCACTAGCGGGAGGGCCAGGAGAGCAGTTCTTC CARSLDPLAGGPGEQFF TRBJ2-1 . TRBD2 TRBV5-3
TGTGCCAGCAGCGACTACCACGGAGGCCATGAGCAGTTCTTC CASSDYHGGHEQFF TRBJ2-1 . . TRBV9
TGTGCCAGCAGTAACTACAGGGGGCACGATGGCTACACCTTC CASSNYRGHDGYTF TRBJ1-2 . TRBD1 TRBV6-5
TGTGCCAGTCCGGCAGGGGACCATATCACTGAAGCTTTCTTT CASPAGDHITEAFF TRBJ1-1 . . TRBV28
TGTGCCAGCTCACCAAGGCCTAGCGGGCCCTTAGATACGCAGTATTTT CASSPRPSGPLDTQYF TRBJ2-3 few TRBD2 TRBV18
TGTGCCAGTTTCCAGGGAGGGCGCGATGGCTACACCTTC CASFQGGRDGYTF TRBJ1-2 . . TRBV6-5
TGTGCCACCTCGACAGGAATAATGTACCAAGAGACCCAGTACTTC CATSTGIMYQETQYF TRBJ2-5 . . TRBV7-2